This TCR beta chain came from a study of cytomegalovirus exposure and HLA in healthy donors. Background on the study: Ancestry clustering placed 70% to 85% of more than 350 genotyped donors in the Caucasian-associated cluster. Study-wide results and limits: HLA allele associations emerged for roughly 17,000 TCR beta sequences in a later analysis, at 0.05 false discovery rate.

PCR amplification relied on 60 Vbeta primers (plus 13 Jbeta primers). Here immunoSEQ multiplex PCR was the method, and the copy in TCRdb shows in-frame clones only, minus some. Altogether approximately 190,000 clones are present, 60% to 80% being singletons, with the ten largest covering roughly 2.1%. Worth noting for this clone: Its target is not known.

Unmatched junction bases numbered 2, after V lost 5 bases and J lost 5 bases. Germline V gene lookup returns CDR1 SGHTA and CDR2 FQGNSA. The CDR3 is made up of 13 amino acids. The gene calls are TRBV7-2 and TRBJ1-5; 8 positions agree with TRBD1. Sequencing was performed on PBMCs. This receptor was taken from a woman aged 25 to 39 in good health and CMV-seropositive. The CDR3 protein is CASSPRGHQPQHF. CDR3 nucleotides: TGTGCCAGCAGCCCCAGGGGGCATCAGCCCCAGCATTTT.